This is a list of T cell receptor beta chains from one sample in a study of blood T cell repertoires in COVID-19. The repertoire was sequenced with immunoSEQ multiplex PCR; TCRdb's copy has only in-frame clones and lacks some. The sample holds 200,000 or so clones, 80% to 90% seen once. Specimen: peripheral blood. The origin of the receptors is a man younger than 45 with active or convalescent COVID-19. Both conserved end residues are part of each CDR3. The D gene is left open where the match is weak. Only part of the rows carry a size: once, few, many, or a class if the clone is expanded.

V	length	D	size	J	DNA	CDR3
TRBV6-1	17	-	-	TRBJ1-5	TGTGCCAGCAGTGCGACGGGGGGGAGTGGCAGCAATCAGCCCCAGCATTTT	CASSATGGSGSNQPQHF
TRBV27	11	-	-	TRBJ1-2	TGTGCCAGCAGCCCCGGACAAGGCTACACCTTC	CASSPGQGYTF
TRBV13	13	-	-	TRBJ2-1	TGTGCCAGCAGCTTAGCCCTCTACAATGAGCAGTTCTTC	CASSLALYNEQFF
TRBV7-9	17	TRBD1	few	TRBJ1-2	TGTGCCAGCAGCCCGCCAGCGGGACAGGGGATTAACTATGGCTACACCTTC	CASSPPAGQGINYGYTF
TRBV4-3	16	-	-	TRBJ2-2	TGCGCCAGCGCGCGGGGCGAGGGGGCGGACACCGGGGAGCTGTTTTTT	CASARGEGADTGELFF
TRBV19	15	-	-	TRBJ1-2	TGTGCCAGTAGTATCTGGGCAGAATCGGGGTATGGCTACACCTTC	CASSIWAESGYGYTF
TRBV7-2	12	-	-	TRBJ2-7	TGTGCCAGCAGCTTAGCGTTCCAGGAGCAGTACTTC	CASSLAFQEQYF
TRBV9	14	-	-	TRBJ1-1	TGTGCCAGCAGCCCGGGTGGGGGCAGAACTGAAGCTTTCTTT	CASSPGGGRTEAFF
TRBV7-9	17	TRBD1	-	TRBJ1-3	TGTGCCAGCAGCGGGAGAGGACAGGGTCACTCTGGAAACACCATATATTTT	CASSGRGQGHSGNTIYF
TRBV6-6	16	TRBD1	-	TRBJ1-4	TGTGCCAGCAGTCCCGGACAGGGGAGGCCTAATGAAAAACTGTTTTTT	CASSPGQGRPNEKLFF
TRBV5-1	17	-	-	TRBJ1-1	TGCGCCAGCAGCGAGCGTCCACAGGTTGGAGTGAACACTGAAGCTTTCTTT	CASSERPQVGVNTEAFF
TRBV6-4	14	-	-	TRBJ1-2	TGTGCCAGCAGCGCACAGGGCCCTAACTATGGCTACACCTTC	CASSAQGPNYGYTF
TRBV7-9	16	TRBD1	-	TRBJ2-7	TGTGCCACCAGGGGGGACAGGCCCCTACTTACCTACGAGCAGTACTTC	CATRGDRPLLTYEQYF
TRBV27	18	TRBD2	-	TRBJ2-1	TGTGCCAGCAGTTTATATTGGCTAGCGGATTTCCCATACAATGAGCAGTTCTTC	CASSLYWLADFPYNEQFF
TRBV4-1	17	TRBD1	-	TRBJ2-2	TGCGCCAGCAGCCGGTTGGGACAGGGGGAAAACACCGGGGAGCTGTTTTTT	CASSRLGQGENTGELFF
TRBV19	13	-	-	TRBJ1-1	TGTGCCAGTAGCCTGACAGGGAACACTGAAGCTTTCTTT	CASSLTGNTEAFF
TRBV27	14	-	-	TRBJ2-2	TGTGCCAGCAGTTTCGGCGGGTTGGGCGGGGAGCTGTTTTTT	CASSFGGLGGELFF
TRBV9	14	TRBD1	few	TRBJ1-2	TGTGCCAGCAGCGGACAGGGATATGACTATGGCTACACCTTC	CASSGQGYDYGYTF
TRBV12-5	18	TRBD2	-	TRBJ2-2	TGTGCTAGTGGTTTGGTATTCGGTGAGCGGGAGGACACCGGGGAGCTGTTTTTT	CASGLVFGEREDTGELFF
TRBV30	17	TRBD1	-	TRBJ2-6	TGTGCCTTGCCAGGGACAGGGGGCTCTGCTGGGGCCAACGTCCTGACTTTC	CALPGTGGSAGANVLTF
TRBV24-1	19	-	-	TRBJ2-6	TGTGCCACCAGTGATTTTAGTGGCAGGGAAGTGTCTGGGGCCAACGTCCTGACTTTC	CATSDFSGREVSGANVLTF
TRBV6-5	15	-	-	TRBJ1-1	TGTGCCAGCAGAGCATCCGGGACTCTGAACACTGAAGCTTTCTTT	CASRASGTLNTEAFF
TRBV3-1/TRBV3-2	16	TRBD1	-	TRBJ1-6	TGTGCCAGCAGCTCCGGGACAGGGGCTTATAATTCACCCCTCCACTTT	CASSSGTGAYNSPLHF
TRBV6-6	14	TRBD1	-	TRBJ2-1	TGTGCCAGCAGTTACGAACAGGGGGTCTATGAGCAGTTCTTC	CASSYEQGVYEQFF
TRBV4-1	16	TRBD1	once	TRBJ2-7	TGCGCCAGCAGCCACGTGACCGGGACAGGGGCCTACGAGCAGTACTTC	CASSHVTGTGAYEQYF
TRBV28	16	TRBD1	-	TRBJ1-6	TGTGCCAGCAGTTCGCCCTCAGGGGGCGGGGGTTCACCCCTCCACTTT	CASSSPSGGGGSPLHF
TRBV2	13	-	once	TRBJ2-5	TGTGCCAGCAGGGGGACTGGGTGGGAGACCCAGTACTTC	CASRGTGWETQYF
TRBV5-1	14	-	-	TRBJ1-4	TGCGCCAGCGGCGGGACGTCAACTAATGAAAAACTGTTTTTT	CASGGTSTNEKLFF